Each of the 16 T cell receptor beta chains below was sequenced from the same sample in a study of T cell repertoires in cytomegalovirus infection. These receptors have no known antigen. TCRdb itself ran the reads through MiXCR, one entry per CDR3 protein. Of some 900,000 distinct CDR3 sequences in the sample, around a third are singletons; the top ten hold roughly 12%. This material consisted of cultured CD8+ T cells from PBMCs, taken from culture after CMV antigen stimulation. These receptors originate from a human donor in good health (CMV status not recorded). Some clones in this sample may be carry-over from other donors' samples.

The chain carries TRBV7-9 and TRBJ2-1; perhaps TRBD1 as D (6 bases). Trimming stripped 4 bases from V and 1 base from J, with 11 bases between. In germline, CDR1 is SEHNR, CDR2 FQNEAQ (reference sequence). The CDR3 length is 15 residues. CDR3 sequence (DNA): TGTGCCAGCAGCTGGACAGAGTCGTCCTACAATGAGCAGTTCTTC. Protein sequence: CASSWTESSYNEQFF.

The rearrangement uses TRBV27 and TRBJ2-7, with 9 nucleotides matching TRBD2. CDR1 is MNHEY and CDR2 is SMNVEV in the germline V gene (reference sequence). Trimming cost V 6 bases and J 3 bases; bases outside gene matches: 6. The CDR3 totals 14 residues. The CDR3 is CASRFTSGHYEQYF. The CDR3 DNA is TGTGCCAGCAGATTCACTAGCGGGCACTACGAGCAGTACTTC.

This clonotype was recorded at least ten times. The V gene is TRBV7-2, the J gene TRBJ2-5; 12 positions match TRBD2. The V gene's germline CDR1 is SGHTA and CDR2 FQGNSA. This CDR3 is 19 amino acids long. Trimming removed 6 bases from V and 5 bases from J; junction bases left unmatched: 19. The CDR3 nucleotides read TGTGCCAGCAGAGGATTACCCGGACTAGCGGGGTTTAGCGGGGAGACCCAGTACTTC. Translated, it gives CASRGLPGLAGFSGETQYF.

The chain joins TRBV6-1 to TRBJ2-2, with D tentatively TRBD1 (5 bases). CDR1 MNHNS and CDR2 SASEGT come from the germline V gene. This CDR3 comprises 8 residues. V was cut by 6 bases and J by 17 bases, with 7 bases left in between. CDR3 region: CASSQGFF. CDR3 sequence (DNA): TGTGCCAGCAGCCAGGGATTTTTT.

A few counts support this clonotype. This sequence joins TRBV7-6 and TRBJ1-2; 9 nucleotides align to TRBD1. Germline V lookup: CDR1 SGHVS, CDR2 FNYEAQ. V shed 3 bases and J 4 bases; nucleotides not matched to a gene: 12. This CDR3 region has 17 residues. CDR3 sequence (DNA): TGTGCCAGCAGCTTTCCTCAACAACAGGGGGCGGGCTATGGCTACACCTTC. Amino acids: CASSFPQQQGAGYGYTF.

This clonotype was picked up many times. Written as DNA, the CDR3 is TGTGCCAGCAGCTACGTCGGCGGACTAGGCCAAGACGTAGTTATCGATACGCAGTATTTT. Translation: CASSYVGGLGQDVVIDTQYF. J is TRBJ2-3 and V is TRBV7-2, with TRBD2 matching 7 bases. Germline lookup yields CDR1 SGHTA and CDR2 FQGNSA. This CDR3 has 20 residues. With V trimmed by 4 bases and J by 6 bases, 25 bases remained unmatched.

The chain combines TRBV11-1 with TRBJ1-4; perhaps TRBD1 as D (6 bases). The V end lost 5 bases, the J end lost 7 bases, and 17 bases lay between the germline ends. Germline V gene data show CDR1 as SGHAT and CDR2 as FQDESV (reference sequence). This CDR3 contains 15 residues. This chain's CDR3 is CASSLRWGAREKLFF. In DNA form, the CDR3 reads TGTGCCAGCAGCCTACGGTGGGGGGCGCGTGAAAAACTGTTTTTT.

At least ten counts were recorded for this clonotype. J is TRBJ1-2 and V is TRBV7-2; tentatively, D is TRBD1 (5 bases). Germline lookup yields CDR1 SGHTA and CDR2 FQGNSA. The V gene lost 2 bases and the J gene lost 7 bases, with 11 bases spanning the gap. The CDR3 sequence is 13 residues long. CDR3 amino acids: CASSLNRGLGYTF. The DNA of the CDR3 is TGTGCCAGCAGCTTAAATAGGGGCCTTGGCTACACCTTC.

The CDR3, as DNA: TGTGCCAGCAGTTACCCACAGGGGGTCGGTTCCGAAGCTTTCTTT. Amino acids: CASSYPQGVGSEAFF. The chain is built from TRBV6-6 and TRBJ1-1; TRBD1 aligns across 8 bases. This CDR3 is built from 15 residues. Trimming took 2 bases from V and 8 from J; bases not matched to a gene: 10. The germline gives CDR1 MNHNY, CDR2 SVGAGI (reference sequence).

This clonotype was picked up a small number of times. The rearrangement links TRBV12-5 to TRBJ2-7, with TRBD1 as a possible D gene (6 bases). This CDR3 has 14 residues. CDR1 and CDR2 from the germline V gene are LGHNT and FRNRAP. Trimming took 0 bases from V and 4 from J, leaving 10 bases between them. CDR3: CASGLVLDRYEQYV. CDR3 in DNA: TGTGCTAGTGGTTTGGTACTTGACAGGTACGAGCAGTACGTC.

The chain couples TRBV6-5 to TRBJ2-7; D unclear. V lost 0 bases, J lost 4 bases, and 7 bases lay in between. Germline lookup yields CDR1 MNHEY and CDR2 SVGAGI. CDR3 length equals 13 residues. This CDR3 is CASSYSPEYEQYF. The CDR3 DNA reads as TGTGCCAGCAGTTACTCGCCGGAATACGAGCAGTACTTC.

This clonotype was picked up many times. CDR3 residues: CATSRDRPAGHLQYF. As DNA, the CDR3 is TGTGCCACCAGCAGAGATCGGCCGGCGGGGCACCTTCAGTACTTC. The chain links TRBV15 to TRBJ2-4, with a possible D match to TRBD2 (6 bases). The CDR3 sequence is 15 residues long. The germline V gene has CDR1 LNHNV and CDR2 YYDKDF (reference sequence). V dropped 0 bases and J dropped 11 bases, with 17 bases sitting between them.

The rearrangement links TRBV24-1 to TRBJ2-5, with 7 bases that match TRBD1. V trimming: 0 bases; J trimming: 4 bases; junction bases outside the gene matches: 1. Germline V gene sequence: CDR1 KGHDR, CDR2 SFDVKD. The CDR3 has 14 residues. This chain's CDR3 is CATSDLRQGETQYF. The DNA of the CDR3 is TGTGCCACCAGTGATTTGAGACAGGGAGAGACCCAGTACTTC.

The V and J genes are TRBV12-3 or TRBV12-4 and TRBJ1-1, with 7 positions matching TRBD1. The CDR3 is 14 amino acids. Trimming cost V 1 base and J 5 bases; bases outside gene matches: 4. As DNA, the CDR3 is TGTGCCAGCAGTTTAGGGGACAGTGGGACTGAAGCTTTCTTT. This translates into CASSLGDSGTEAFF.

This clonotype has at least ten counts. The CDR3 region is CASSLVGEVNTEAFF. For the CDR3, the DNA is TGTGCCAGCAGCTTAGTCGGGGAGGTCAACACTGAAGCTTTCTTT. The chain links TRBV7-6 to TRBJ1-1; no clear D gene. V lost 1 base and J lost 2, with 11 bases in between. There are 15 residues in the CDR3. Germline assignment: CDR1 SGHVS and CDR2 FNYEAQ.

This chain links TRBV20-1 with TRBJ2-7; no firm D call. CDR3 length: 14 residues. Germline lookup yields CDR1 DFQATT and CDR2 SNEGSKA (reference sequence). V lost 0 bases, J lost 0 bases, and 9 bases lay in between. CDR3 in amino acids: CSARDERSSYEQYF. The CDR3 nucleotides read TGCAGTGCTAGAGACGAGAGGAGCTCCTACGAGCAGTACTTC.